The T cell receptor (beta chain) under discussion was sequenced for a study of shared T cell receptors in the human thymus. Assay: immunoSEQ multiplex PCR; the TCRdb copy retains only in-frame clones and omits some. The sample includes hundreds of thousands of clones, around 87% of them seen just once. Germline V gene data show CDR1 as MNHEY and CDR2 as SMNVEV (reference sequence). This CDR3 is built from 15 residues. The ends lost 6 bases at V and 3 bases at J; junction bases unmatched: 8. The sample was also reused in another study, on human thymus T cells. From that second work: Donors were healthy Finnish babies undergoing corrective operations for congenital heart defects. Thymic samples were excised during corrective heart operations.

The rearrangement links TRBV27 to TRBJ2-3; TRBD2 aligns across 8 bases. The TCR was taken from a boy in the first two years of life with a congenital heart defect. Sequenced: thymocytes. CDR3 residues: CASSGGGLWTDTQYF. The CDR3 coding sequence is TGTGCCAGCAGCGGGGGGGGGCTTTGGACAGATACGCAGTATTTT.